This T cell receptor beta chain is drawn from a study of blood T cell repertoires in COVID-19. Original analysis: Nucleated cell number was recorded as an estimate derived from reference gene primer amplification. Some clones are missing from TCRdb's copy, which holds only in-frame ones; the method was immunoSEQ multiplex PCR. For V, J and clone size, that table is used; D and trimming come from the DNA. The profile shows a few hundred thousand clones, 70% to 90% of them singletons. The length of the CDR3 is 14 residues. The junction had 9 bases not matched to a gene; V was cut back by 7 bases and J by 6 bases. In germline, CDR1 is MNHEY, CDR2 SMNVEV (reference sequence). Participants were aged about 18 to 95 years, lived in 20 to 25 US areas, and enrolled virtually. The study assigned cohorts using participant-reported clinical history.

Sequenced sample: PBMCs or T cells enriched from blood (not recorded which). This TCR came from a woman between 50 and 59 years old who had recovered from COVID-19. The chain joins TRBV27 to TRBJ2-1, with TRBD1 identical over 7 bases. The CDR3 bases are TGTGCCAGCAAGCTTGGGACAGTTATCAATGAGCAGTTCTTC. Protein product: CASKLGTVINEQFF.